This T cell receptor beta chain was sequenced in a study of shared clonotypes between healthy human individuals. Overall study results and limits: Across subsets, estimated richness was generally greater for naive than for memory populations. Non-shared clonotypes were found to have lower generation probabilities than the clonotypes that were shared by all four of the sorted-subset donors.

The trim removed 1 base at V and 0 bases at J, leaving 8 bases unmatched. Germline V CDR1 and CDR2: SGHRS, YFSETQ. The CDR3 has 17 residues. The method was immunoSEQ multiplex PCR; TCRdb's version includes in-frame clones alone and lacks a portion of them. The table includes over a million clones, about 80% detected once. All of the donors resided in Nashville, Tennessee, and each was a Caucasian adult. Concerning this clone: The target antigen is unknown.

The clonotype was recovered from a man between 18 and 35 years old in good health. Some clones in this sample may be carry-over from other donors' samples. The sequencing sample was made of memory CD4+ T cells from PBMCs. The sample's subset: CD45RA-negative fraction. V gene TRBV5-1 combines with J gene TRBJ1-2, with 8 bases fitting TRBD1. Here the CDR3 reads CASSLFGTGDTNYGYTF. The CDR3 DNA reads TGCGCCAGCAGCTTGTTTGGGACAGGCGATACTAACTATGGCTACACCTTC.